A selection of T cell receptor beta chains follows, all from one sample in a study of blood T cell repertoires in COVID-19. The data were produced by immunoSEQ multiplex PCR, yet TCRdb's version contains in-frame clones alone and is incomplete. The data hold some 270,000 clones, with approximately 83% observed a single time. Sample: PBMCs or T cells enriched from blood (not recorded which). The source is a woman in her twenties or thirties who had recovered from COVID-19. Both conserved end residues are trimmed from each CDR3. Each record gives: D gene, clone size, V gene, J gene, CDR3 protein. A D gene is named only where the DNA matches it firmly. Size tells how often a clone was seen (once, few, many) or the class of an expanded clone, and some rows leave it out.

D: TRBD1
size: -
V: TRBV14
J: TRBJ1-2
CDR3: ASSQAPGQGWYGYT

D: -
size: -
V: TRBV28
J: TRBJ1-1
CDR3: ASSLILGTEAF

D: -
size: -
V: TRBV30
J: TRBJ2-7
CDR3: AIREYPYEQY

D: -
size: -
V: TRBV7-9
J: TRBJ1-5
CDR3: ASSSTVSNQPQH

D: -
size: -
V: TRBV19
J: TRBJ1-6
CDR3: ASSVTADSPLH

D: -
size: -
V: TRBV30
J: TRBJ1-5
CDR3: AWSQTGGNQPQH

D: -
size: -
V: TRBV10-3
J: TRBJ1-2
CDR3: AISVRDRHGYT

D: TRBD1
size: -
V: TRBV9
J: TRBJ1-2
CDR3: ASSSRDSLATYGYT

D: TRBD1
size: -
V: TRBV11-2
J: TRBJ1-1
CDR3: ASRPRGQGKAEAF

D: TRBD1
size: -
V: TRBV10-2
J: TRBJ1-4
CDR3: ASTPGGTDNEKLF

D: -
size: -
V: TRBV29-1
J: TRBJ2-6
CDR3: SVRQAYSGANVLT

D: -
size: once
V: TRBV6-1
J: TRBJ1-5
CDR3: ASSELYQPQH

D: -
size: -
V: TRBV7-2
J: TRBJ2-7
CDR3: ASSSGDKQY

D: -
size: -
V: TRBV10-3
J: TRBJ2-7
CDR3: AISGSGDEQY

D: TRBD1
size: -
V: TRBV4-1
J: TRBJ1-2
CDR3: ASSQEGQGRHGYT

D: -
size: -
V: TRBV7-8
J: TRBJ2-1
CDR3: ASSLIRGTYNEQF

D: TRBD2
size: -
V: TRBV18
J: TRBJ2-1
CDR3: ASSPPGLRLNEQF

D: TRBD2
size: -
V: TRBV7-9
J: TRBJ2-7
CDR3: ASSQLAGANEQY

D: TRBD2
size: -
V: TRBV29-1
J: TRBJ2-1
CDR3: SVYSGANFNEQF

D: TRBD2
size: -
V: TRBV28
J: TRBJ2-7
CDR3: ASSRPGLAELYEQY

D: -
size: -
V: TRBV14
J: TRBJ1-2
CDR3: ASSQERGGYGYT

D: TRBD1
size: many
V: TRBV29-1
J: TRBJ2-2
CDR3: SVTGGAGGELF

D: -
size: -
V: TRBV28
J: TRBJ2-7
CDR3: ASSLRGRPGYEQY

D: -
size: few
V: TRBV28
J: TRBJ2-5
CDR3: ASSSQGLQY

D: -
size: -
V: TRBV3-1/TRBV3-2
J: TRBJ1-1
CDR3: ASSQVEGGEAF

D: TRBD2
size: -
V: TRBV11-2
J: TRBJ2-5
CDR3: ASSKPGLVETQY

D: TRBD1
size: -
V: TRBV5-6
J: TRBJ2-1
CDR3: ASSLRGQGRAYNEQF

D: -
size: -
V: TRBV7-2
J: TRBJ2-7
CDR3: ASSLSWLQVQY

D: -
size: -
V: TRBV10-3
J: TRBJ2-1
CDR3: AISPSEAGSRI

D: -
size: -
V: TRBV11-2
J: TRBJ2-5
CDR3: ASSLSRYREWETQY

D: TRBD1
size: once
V: TRBV6-6
J: TRBJ2-1
CDR3: ASSGTGGLDEQF

D: TRBD2
size: -
V: TRBV24-1
J: TRBJ2-1
CDR3: ATSGKLAGLAGGNEQF

D: TRBD1
size: -
V: TRBV4-1
J: TRBJ1-5
CDR3: ASSRGTDQPQH

D: -
size: -
V: TRBV30
J: TRBJ2-3
CDR3: AWSVGLPLDTQY

D: TRBD2
size: -
V: TRBV5-1
J: TRBJ2-3
CDR3: ASSLLPGGSTDTQY

D: -
size: -
V: TRBV9
J: TRBJ2-2
CDR3: ASSLVGERVSGELF

D: TRBD1
size: -
V: TRBV28
J: TRBJ1-6
CDR3: ASSRQGARNSPLH

D: -
size: -
V: TRBV6-5
J: TRBJ2-5
CDR3: ASSYTKRTGQETQY

D: TRBD1
size: -
V: TRBV5-1
J: TRBJ1-2
CDR3: ASSLAGGYGYT

D: -
size: -
V: TRBV28
J: TRBJ1-2
CDR3: ASSLGGGGVYGYT

D: -
size: -
V: TRBV7-9
J: TRBJ2-2
CDR3: ASSISRDQKAYTGELF

D: -
size: -
V: TRBV19
J: TRBJ2-7
CDR3: ASSIVGASYEQY

D: TRBD2
size: -
V: TRBV27
J: TRBJ2-7
CDR3: ASSYGTSGNYEQY

D: -
size: -
V: TRBV25-1
J: TRBJ1-5
CDR3: ASSEGGGNQPQH

D: TRBD2
size: -
V: TRBV20-1
J: TRBJ2-1
CDR3: SASTGGIMHEQF

D: TRBD1
size: -
V: TRBV28
J: TRBJ1-4
CDR3: ASSRDRDVEKLF

D: -
size: -
V: TRBV30
J: TRBJ1-1
CDR3: AWTRGRFGTEAF

D: -
size: once
V: TRBV5-1
J: TRBJ1-1
CDR3: ASSLSDSLF

D: -
size: -
V: TRBV19
J: TRBJ1-5
CDR3: ASTRQQGSGQPQH

D: -
size: -
V: TRBV15
J: TRBJ1-6
CDR3: ATSSLPNSPLH

D: -
size: -
V: TRBV6-5
J: TRBJ1-3
CDR3: ASSYTGTTGNTIY

D: TRBD1
size: -
V: TRBV7-6
J: TRBJ1-1
CDR3: ASSTDRVRTEAF

D: -
size: few
V: TRBV27
J: TRBJ2-3
CDR3: ASSFGWTPGSTDTQY

D: TRBD1
size: -
V: TRBV13
J: TRBJ1-6
CDR3: ASSHRDRLNSPLH

D: -
size: few
V: TRBV18
J: TRBJ2-3
CDR3: ASSPRQGTDTQY

D: -
size: -
V: TRBV19
J: TRBJ2-7
CDR3: ASSINLGSYEQY

D: TRBD1
size: -
V: TRBV10-3
J: TRBJ1-1
CDR3: AIWTGENTEAF